Following are 4 T cell receptor beta chains from one sample sequenced in a study of spatial heterogeneity in lung cancer (dated by TCRdb to about 2019). The time point label of this sample denotes: sample taken at primary tumor resection. Libraries were constructed by 5' RACE. The sample was run on a NextSeq 500. TCRdb reprocessing: public reads trimmed at Q25 with fastp, clones called with MiXCR, in-frame beta chains kept. Identical CDR3 proteins give one entry, which carries the most common genes and DNA. A total of 6,900 or so distinct CDR3 sequences appear in this sample, about 12% of them only once. The ten top clones hold around 23% of the sample. Results the study describes overall, beyond this receptor: The number of expanded intratumoral alpha and beta TCRs correlated with the tumor nonsynonymous mutation count.

Their recognized antigens are unknown. This material consisted of lung tumor tissue, taken at surgery. These receptors all stem from a male donor with early-stage non-small cell lung cancer.

In its sample, this clonotype was seen many times. The rearrangement links TRBV5-1 to TRBJ1-3, with TRBD1 as a possible D gene (5 bases). The CDR3 has 15 residues. The V gene lost 4 bases and the J gene lost 1 base, with 12 bases spanning the gap. CDR1 is SGHRS and CDR2 is YFSETQ in the germline V gene. The CDR3 loop is CASSPMGVSGNTIYF. The CDR3 DNA reads TGCGCCAGCAGCCCTATGGGGGTTTCTGGAAACACCATATATTTT.

This clonotype was counted many times. The chain carries TRBV9 and TRBJ2-5; possibly TRBD1 for D (5 bases). With 3 bases removed from V and 0 bases from J, the gap between germline ends came to 9 bases. This CDR3 has 14 residues. Germline CDR1 is SGDLS and CDR2 is YYNGEE. Here the CDR3 DNA reads TGTGCCAGCAGCGGGGCAGGGTACCAAGAGACCCAGTACTTC. Its protein is CASSGAGYQETQYF.

This clonotype was observed a few times. This chain connects TRBV24-1 to TRBJ2-2; D might be TRBD2 (7 bases). The V gene lost 9 bases and the J gene lost 6 bases, with 13 bases spanning the gap. Per germline, CDR1 KGHDR and CDR2 SFDVKD. The CDR3 is 13 residues long. CDR3 region: CATSRGGSGELFF. The CDR3 DNA sequence: TGTGCCACCTCGAGGGGGGGCTCCGGGGAGCTGTTTTTT.

This clonotype qualifies as medium-sized. J is TRBJ1-2 and V is TRBV5-4; a possible D gene is TRBD1 (5 bases). In germline, CDR1 is SGHNT, CDR2 YYREEE (reference sequence). The ends were cut back, 2 bases at V and 6 bases at J, with 23 bases in the middle. The CDR3 has 17 residues. The CDR3 coding sequence is TGTGCCAGCAGCTTCGACCCTCCCCCGGGGCCGACCCATGGCTACACCTTC. Translation: CASSFDPPPGPTHGYTF.